This paragraph covers one T cell receptor (beta chain) sequence. Trimming removed 0 bases at V and 6 bases at J, with 11 bases between. The germline gives CDR1 LGHNA, CDR2 YSLEER. The CDR3 has 14 amino acids. The data stem from a study of blood T cell repertoires in COVID-19. TCRdb's table, derived via immunoSEQ multiplex PCR, lists solely in-frame clones and lacks some. The data show approximately 85,000 clones, 87% seen once. The material sequenced was peripheral blood. The receptor comes from a woman aged 50 to 60 with active or convalescent COVID-19. The chain recombines TRBV4-3 with TRBJ1-2, with no clear D. CDR3 residues: CASSQDYGAHGYTF. The CDR3 DNA is TGCGCCAGCAGCCAAGATTACGGAGCCCATGGCTACACCTTC.